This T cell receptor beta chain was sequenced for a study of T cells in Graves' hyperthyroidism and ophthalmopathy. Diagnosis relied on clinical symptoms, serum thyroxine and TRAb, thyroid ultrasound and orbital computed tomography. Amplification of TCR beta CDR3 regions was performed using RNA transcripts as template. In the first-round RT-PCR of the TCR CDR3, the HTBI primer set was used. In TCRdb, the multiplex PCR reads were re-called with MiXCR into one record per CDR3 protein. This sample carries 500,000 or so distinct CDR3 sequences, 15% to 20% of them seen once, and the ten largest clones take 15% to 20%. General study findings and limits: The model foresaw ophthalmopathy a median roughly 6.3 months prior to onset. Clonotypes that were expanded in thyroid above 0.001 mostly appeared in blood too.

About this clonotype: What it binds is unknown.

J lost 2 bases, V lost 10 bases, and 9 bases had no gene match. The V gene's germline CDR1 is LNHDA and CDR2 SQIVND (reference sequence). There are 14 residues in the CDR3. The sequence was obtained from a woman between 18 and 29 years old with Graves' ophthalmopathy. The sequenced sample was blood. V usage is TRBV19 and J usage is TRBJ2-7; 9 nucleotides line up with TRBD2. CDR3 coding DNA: TGTGCCACCCGGTCTAGCGGGGTACCCTACGAGCAGTACTTC. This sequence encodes CATRSSGVPYEQYF.